Each of the 30 T cell receptor beta chains below was sequenced from the same sample in a study of shared clonotypes between healthy human individuals. Here immunoSEQ multiplex PCR was the method, and the copy in TCRdb shows in-frame clones only, minus some. The table includes millions of clones, 85% to 95% detected once. The material sequenced was naive CD4+ T cells sorted from blood. Subset here: CD45RA+ positively selected. Receptors were obtained from a man between 18 and 29 years old in good health.

This clone came up once. V gene TRBV2 combines with J gene TRBJ2-5; the match to TRBD1 covers 9 bases. J gave up 5 bases and V 6 bases, and 7 bases lay outside the gene matches. Per germline, CDR1 SNHLY and CDR2 FYNNEI. CDR3 length: 14 amino acids. CDR3 loop: CASRADRGLETQYF. CDR3 nucleotides: TGTGCCAGCAGAGCCGACAGGGGGTTGGAGACCCAGTACTTC.

This chain joins TRBV4-1 and TRBJ1-3; 8 nucleotides align to TRBD1. J was trimmed by 8 bases and V by 3 bases; bases with no gene match: 9. Germline V CDR1 and CDR2: MGHRA, YSYEKL. The CDR3 totals 15 residues. The DNA for the CDR3 is TGCGCCAGCAGCCACACGGACAGGGATGAGTACACCATATATTTT. This translates into CASSHTDRDEYTIYF.

The chain has TRBV7-2 and TRBJ1-4; D possibly corresponds to TRBD1 (6 bases). Trimming removed 1 base from V and 0 bases from J, with 15 bases in between. Germline assignment: CDR1 SGHTA and CDR2 FQGNSA. The CDR3 loop spans 18 amino acids. CDR3 nucleotides: TGTGCCAGCAGCTTAGGGCCCTGGGACATTTCAACTAATGAAAAACTGTTTTTT. This translates into CASSLGPWDISTNEKLFF.

The chain couples TRBV28 to TRBJ2-3; TRBD1 agrees at 10 bases. The CDR3 has 16 amino acids. Looked up from germline, CDR1 is MDHEN and CDR2 is SYDVKM. V was clipped by 5 bases and J by 2 bases; unmatched bases: 7. CDR3 loop: CASSPGTGELTDTQYF. CDR3 nucleotide sequence: TGTGCCAGCAGTCCCGGGACAGGGGAACTCACAGATACGCAGTATTTT. Looking up the rest from reference TRBV28 and TRBJ2-3 gives the full variable domain: DVKVTQSSRYLVKRTGEKVFLECVQDMDHENMFWYRQDPGLGLRLIYFSYDVKMKEKGDIPEGYSVSREKKERFSLILESASTNQTSMYLCASSPGTGELTDTQYFGPGTRLTVL.

The rearrangement uses TRBV18 and TRBJ2-3; 9 nucleotides line up with TRBD1. The CDR3 sequence is 16 residues long. Germline values: CDR1 KGHSH, CDR2 LQKENI. V dropped 1 base and J dropped 4; count of bases not matched to a gene: 6. In DNA form, the CDR3 reads TGTGCCAGCTCACCACGGGGGACAGGGTCCCCAGATACGCAGTATTTT. It encodes CASSPRGTGSPDTQYF.

This chain connects TRBV6-1 to TRBJ2-7, with TRBD1 matching 8 bases. From germline, CDR1 is MNHNS and CDR2 SASEGT. CDR3 length: 17 residues. After removal of 4 bases from V and 2 bases from J, the junction contained 13 bases not matched to a gene. The CDR3 nucleotides read TGTGCCAGCAGTGGCTACTGGACAGGGACGATAACCTACGAGCAGTACTTC. Translated: CASSGYWTGTITYEQYF.

The J gene is TRBJ1-1, the V gene TRBV5-1; weak D call: TRBD1 (5 bases). This CDR3 comprises 15 residues. Trimming left V 2 bases short and J 3 bases short, with 14 bases between. From germline, CDR1 is SGHRS and CDR2 YFSETQ. The CDR3 DNA sequence: TGCGCCAGCAGCTTCCAGGGTGGATCGTACACTGAAGCTTTCTTT. Translating it yields CASSFQGGSYTEAFF.

CDR3 protein: CASSFGQDLYGYTF. In nucleotides, the CDR3 is TGCGCCAGCAGCTTTGGACAGGATCTCTATGGCTACACCTTC. J is TRBJ1-2 and V is TRBV5-1, with 7 bases lining up with TRBD1. Germline lookup yields CDR1 SGHRS and CDR2 YFSETQ. The CDR3 has 14 amino acids. The ends lost 2 bases at V and 4 bases at J; junction bases unmatched: 5.

The J gene is TRBJ2-7, the V gene TRBV10-3, with D unresolved. This CDR3 contains 14 residues. Trimming removed 2 bases at V and 2 bases at J, with 10 bases between. Germline V CDR1 and CDR2: ENHRY, SYGVKD. CDR3 amino acids: CAISEGPQTYEQYF. CDR3 sequence (DNA): TGTGCCATCAGTGAGGGGCCTCAGACCTACGAGCAGTACTTC.

CDR3 protein: CASSPSGTGNQETQYF. CDR3 coding DNA: TGTGCCAGCAGCCCATCCGGGACAGGGAACCAAGAGACCCAGTACTTC. The J gene is TRBJ2-5, the V gene TRBV7-9, with 9 bases aligning to TRBD1. CDR3 length equals 16 residues. CDR1 is SEHNR and CDR2 is FQNEAQ in the germline V gene (reference sequence). V lost 5 bases and J lost 0; bases outside the gene matches: 7.

This clone was picked up one time. The V and J genes are TRBV30 and TRBJ2-5; D possibly corresponds to TRBD2 (5 bases). V lost 7 bases and J 5 bases, leaving 11 bases between the germline ends. The germline V gene encodes CDR1 GTSNPN and CDR2 SVGIG (reference sequence). This CDR3 region has 11 residues. The CDR3 DNA reads as TGTGCCTCGAGACGCGGGGAGACCCAGTACTTC. Protein product: CASRRGETQYF.

V usage is TRBV7-9 and J usage is TRBJ1-3, with 9 bases that match TRBD1. Germline assignment: CDR1 SEHNR and CDR2 FQNEAQ (reference sequence). The CDR3 length is 19 residues. Losses at the gene ends were 5 bases for V and 0 bases for J; bases not matched to a gene: 14. The DNA of the CDR3 is TGTGCCAGCAGCACGACAGGGGGAGCAACGTTTTTCTCTGGAAACACCATATATTTT. Translation: CASSTTGGATFFSGNTIYF.

V and J are TRBV29-1 and TRBJ1-1; D is possibly TRBD1 (5 bases). The CDR3 totals 13 residues. Trimming removed 5 bases from V and 7 bases from J, with 17 bases in between. Germline loops: CDR1 SQVTM, CDR2 ANQGSEA. Here the CDR3 reads CSVKGDKGSEAFF. As DNA, the CDR3 is TGCAGCGTTAAAGGGGATAAGGGCAGTGAAGCTTTCTTT.

V is TRBV6-5 and J is TRBJ2-5, with 10 bases fitting TRBD2. The CDR3 runs to 14 residues. The V and J ends lost 4 bases and 6 bases, in that order; junction bases with no gene match: 5. Germline V gene lookup returns CDR1 MNHEY and CDR2 SVGAGI. The CDR3, as DNA: TGTGCCAGCAGTTCTAGCGGGAGAAGGCAGACCCAGTACTTC. It specifies CASSSSGRRQTQYF.

V usage is TRBV4-3 and J usage is TRBJ1-1; perhaps TRBD1 as D (5 bases). The CDR3 runs 14 residues. The V and J ends lost 3 bases and 1 base respectively, with 9 bases between them. Per the germline V gene, CDR1 is LGHNA and CDR2 is YSLEER. The CDR3 DNA sequence: TGCGCCAGCAGCCACGTGGGGCCGAACACTGAAGCTTTCTTT. Protein: CASSHVGPNTEAFF.

The V gene is TRBV9, the J gene TRBJ2-2; tentatively, D is TRBD1 (5 bases). The V end lost 5 bases, the J end lost 1 base, and 12 bases lay between the germline ends. The CDR3 runs to 15 residues. Germline values: CDR1 SGDLS, CDR2 YYNGEE. CDR3 DNA sequence: TGTGCCAGCAGTGAACTGCAGGGGAACACCGGGGAGCTGTTTTTT. It encodes CASSELQGNTGELFF.

This chain links TRBV25-1 with TRBJ2-5, with D tentatively TRBD2 (6 bases). Trimming cost V 3 bases and J 3 bases, with 11 bases left between them. The CDR3 loop spans 14 amino acids. Germline CDR1 is MGHDK and CDR2 is SYGVNS. CDR3 in DNA: TGTGCCAGCAGTGACCATCGGGGGAAAGAGACCCAGTACTTC. Translated, it gives CASSDHRGKETQYF.

A single count supports this clone. The chain is built from TRBV5-5 and TRBJ2-1; TRBD1 agrees at 11 bases. Per the germline V gene, CDR1 is SGHKS and CDR2 is YYEKEE (reference sequence). CDR3 length equals 15 residues. Unmatched junction bases numbered 2, after V lost 3 bases and J lost 3 bases. CDR3 loop: CASSSGQGVYNEQFF. CDR3 sequence (DNA): TGTGCCAGCAGCTCGGGACAGGGGGTCTACAATGAGCAGTTCTTC.

CDR3 in DNA: TGTGCCAGCAGCTTAAATCCAGGGGAGCTGTTTTTT. It is translated as CASSLNPGELFF. The chain employs TRBV7-3 and TRBJ2-2; D uncertain. CDR3 length: 12 amino acids. Germline CDR1 and CDR2: SGHTA and FQGTGA. Trimming cost V 1 base and J 8 bases, with 5 bases left between them.

V gene TRBV7-2 combines with J gene TRBJ2-7; 8 nucleotides align to TRBD2. This CDR3 contains 15 residues. V lost 2 bases, J lost 1 base, and 4 bases stayed unmatched. The germline CDR1 and CDR2 sequences are SGHTA and FQGNSA. The chain's CDR3 is CASSLSSGTSYEQYF. The DNA of the CDR3 is TGTGCCAGCAGCTTAAGTAGCGGGACTTCCTACGAGCAGTACTTC. Looking up the rest from reference TRBV7-2 and TRBJ2-7 gives the full variable domain: GAGVSQSPSNKVTEKGKDVELRCDPISGHTALYWYRQSLGQGLEFLIYFQGNSAPDKSGLPSDRFSAERTGGSVSTLTIQRTQQEDSAVYLCASSLSSGTSYEQYFGPGTRLTVT.

The V call is TRBV6-1, the J call TRBJ1-2, with D tentatively TRBD1 (6 bases). V was shortened by 5 bases and J by 2 bases, with 15 bases between the two germline ends. The germline gives CDR1 MNHNS, CDR2 SASEGT. The CDR3 sequence is 15 residues long. This CDR3 reads CASSRQEWGNYGYTF. The CDR3 DNA sequence: TGTGCCAGCAGTCGACAGGAATGGGGAAACTATGGCTACACCTTC.

The chain recombines TRBV6-4 with TRBJ1-3, with D possibly matching TRBD1 (6 bases). Germline V gives CDR1 MRHNA, CDR2 SNTAGT. The CDR3 extends over 15 amino acids. V was pared by 4 bases and J by 0 bases, with 10 bases between. The CDR3 region is CASSGRGSSGNTIYF. The CDR3 DNA sequence: TGTGCCAGCAGTGGGAGGGGGAGCTCTGGAAACACCATATATTTT.

This clone was seen just once. The chain uses TRBV4-1 and TRBJ2-6; D is unclear. With 4 bases removed from V and 1 base from J, the gap between germline ends came to 11 bases. This CDR3 has 16 residues. Germline CDR1 reads MGHRA; CDR2 reads YSYEKL. CDR3 DNA: TGCGCCAGCAGCCGCCGAGAGATTTCTGGGGCCAACGTCCTGACTTTC. Its protein is CASSRREISGANVLTF.

V is TRBV6-6 and J is TRBJ2-4; TRBD1 matches 7 bases. Per the germline V gene, CDR1 is MNHNY and CDR2 is SVGAGI (reference sequence). The CDR3 extends over 13 amino acids. The junction had 9 bases not matched to a gene; V was cut back by 7 bases and J by 9 bases. DNA of the CDR3: TGTGCCAGCAAGAGGGGGCAGGGGTCCATTCAGTACTTC. Translating it yields CASKRGQGSIQYF.

The chain recombines TRBV6-5 with TRBJ2-5; either TRBD1 or TRBD2 may fit D (5 bases each). The germline gives CDR1 MNHEY, CDR2 SVGAGI. V was clipped by 6 bases and J by 4 bases, with 15 bases between them. The CDR3 spans 14 residues. CDR3 protein: CASRGVGATETQYF. CDR3 coding DNA: TGTGCCAGCAGGGGGGTTGGTGCGACAGAGACCCAGTACTTC.

The rearrangement joins TRBV6-6 to TRBJ1-4; D is unresolved. Germline V gene data show CDR1 as MNHNY and CDR2 as SVGAGI (reference sequence). The CDR3 contains 11 residues. V was trimmed by 1 base and J by 12 bases, leaving 6 bases between them. The chain's CDR3 is CASSYYWELFF. In nucleotides, the CDR3 is TGTGCCAGCAGTTACTACTGGGAACTGTTTTTT.

This clone was observed a single time. The genes are TRBV6-1 and TRBJ2-2, with 9 positions matching TRBD2. The CDR3 length is 14 residues. Germline CDR1 MNHNS, CDR2 SASEGT. J lost 6 bases, V lost 6 bases, and 5 bases had no gene match. The DNA for the CDR3 is TGTGCCAGCAGCCCCGGGACTAGCCCCGGGGAGCTGTTTTTT. Amino acids: CASSPGTSPGELFF.

The rearrangement links TRBV27 to TRBJ1-4; tentatively, D is TRBD1 (5 bases). The germline V gene has CDR1 MNHEY and CDR2 SMNVEV (reference sequence). The CDR3 totals 13 residues. Deletions cut 5 bases from V and 7 bases from J, with 11 bases between. The CDR3 coding sequence is TGTGCCAGCAGTCCCTCGAGGGGTGAAAAACTGTTTTTT. It translates to CASSPSRGEKLFF.

The rearrangement joins TRBV7-2 to TRBJ2-1, with D possibly matching TRBD2 (6 bases). From germline, CDR1 is SGHTA and CDR2 FQGNSA. V gave up 5 bases and J gave up 9 bases, with 20 bases separating them. This CDR3 is 15 amino acids long. CDR3 sequence reads: CASSAKKRPGGEQFF. CDR3 DNA sequence: TGTGCCAGCAGCGCCAAGAAGAGACCCGGGGGTGAGCAGTTCTTC. Variable domain in full (rest from reference TRBV7-2 and TRBJ2-1): GAGVSQSPSNKVTEKGKDVELRCDPISGHTALYWYRQSLGQGLEFLIYFQGNSAPDKSGLPSDRFSAERTGGSVSTLTIQRTQQEDSAVYLCASSAKKRPGGEQFFGPGTRLTVL.

The chain links TRBV6-1 to TRBJ1-2; 8 bases are shared with TRBD1. The V gene's germline CDR1 is MNHNS and CDR2 SASEGT. There are 12 residues in the CDR3. The ends lost 6 bases at V and 7 bases at J; junction bases unmatched: 4. The CDR3 region is CASSRTGFGYTF. The DNA of the CDR3 is TGTGCCAGCAGCAGGACAGGGTTTGGCTACACCTTC.